Listed here are 14 T cell receptor beta chains from one sample, sequenced in a study of blood T cell repertoires in COVID-19. Produced via immunoSEQ multiplex PCR; TCRdb's table is partial and in-frame only. The profile shows 85,000 to 100,000 clones, around 81% of them singletons. Sequencing was done on a sample of peripheral blood. The receptors come from a middle-aged man who had recovered from COVID-19.

This clone was seen only a few times. V gene TRBV3-1 (or the pseudogene TRBV3-2) combines with J gene TRBJ2-2; 7 nucleotides agree with TRBD1. Germline V gene lookup returns CDR1 LGHDT and CDR2 YNNKEL (reference sequence). V lost 4 bases to trimming and J lost 7 bases; unmatched junction nucleotides: 6. This CDR3 contains 14 residues. CDR3 nucleotide sequence: TGTGCCAGCAGCCCTGGGACAGACCTCGGGGAGCTGTTTTTT. Translated: CASSPGTDLGELFF.

This clone was seen just once. The chain employs TRBV7-9 and TRBJ2-5; D may be TRBD1 (5 bases). The V gene's germline CDR1 is SEHNR and CDR2 FQNEAQ (reference sequence). Trimming left V 2 bases short and J 1 base short, with 11 bases between. CDR3 size: 15 residues. This CDR3 reads CASSLWVGAQETQYF. The CDR3 region has the DNA TGTGCCAGCAGCTTATGGGTTGGGGCCCAAGAGACCCAGTACTTC.

A few counts support this clone. The CDR3, as DNA: TGTGCCAGCACGCTAACAGGTGGGGATTCACCCCTCCACTTT. It codes for CASTLTGGDSPLHF. The V gene is TRBV6-6, the J gene TRBJ1-6, with D perhaps TRBD1 (5 bases). CDR3 length: 14 residues. V was shortened by 7 bases and J by 8 bases, with 15 bases between the two germline ends. CDR1 is MNHNY, CDR2 SVGAGI, per germline (reference sequence).

This clone was counted ten times or more. The V call is TRBV28, the J call TRBJ1-1, with 8 positions matching TRBD1. The CDR3 is 16 amino acids. Germline CDR1 MDHEN, CDR2 SYDVKM. V trimming: 3 bases; J trimming: 1 base; junction bases outside the gene matches: 7. CDR3 in amino acids: CASSFQGAGSNTEAFF. In nucleotides, the CDR3 is TGTGCCAGCAGTTTTCAGGGGGCCGGATCGAACACTGAAGCTTTCTTT.

The V gene is TRBV7-9, the J gene TRBJ2-1; D remains ambiguous. Germline assignment: CDR1 SEHNR and CDR2 FQNEAQ (reference sequence). Deletions cut 1 base from V and 14 bases from J, with 12 bases between. The CDR3 spans 12 residues. CDR3 in DNA: TGTGCCAGCAGCTTAGGGCCCGGAGAAAAGTTCTTC. Amino acids: CASSLGPGEKFF.

This clone has only a few counts. The V and J genes are TRBV7-2 and TRBJ1-5; D uncertain. V gave up 0 bases and J gave up 3 bases, with 9 bases separating them. The length of the CDR3 is 15 residues. Germline CDR1 SGHTA, CDR2 FQGNSA. CDR3 residues: CASSLAPGDNQPQHF. In nucleotides, the CDR3 is TGTGCCAGCAGCTTAGCGCCGGGTGACAATCAGCCCCAGCATTTT.

The CDR3 here is CAWSTYEQYF. DNA of the CDR3: TGTGCCTGGAGTACTTACGAGCAGTACTTC. The V call is TRBV30, the J call TRBJ2-7, with D unresolved. This CDR3 contains 10 residues. From germline, CDR1 is GTSNPN and CDR2 SVGIG (reference sequence). V lost 2 bases and J lost 4, with 3 bases in between. Together with reference TRBV30 and TRBJ2-7, the CDR3 gives the full variable domain: SQTIHQWPATLVQPVGSPLSLECTVEGTSNPNLYWYRQAAGRGLQLLFYSVGIGQISSEVPQNLSASRPQDRQFILSSKKLLLSDSGFYLCAWSTYEQYFGPGTRLTVT.

J is TRBJ1-1 and V is TRBV6-5, with a tentative D call TRBD1 (5 bases). Trimming pared 6 bases from V and 0 bases from J, leaving 8 bases between. The CDR3 consists of 13 residues. The germline V gene encodes CDR1 MNHEY and CDR2 SVGAGI. The CDR3, as DNA: TGTGCCAGCAGGCAGGGATTGAACACTGAAGCTTTCTTT. Encoded protein: CASRQGLNTEAFF.

The chain uses TRBV28 and TRBJ2-1, with TRBD1 matching 7 bases. CDR1 MDHEN and CDR2 SYDVKM come from the germline V gene. This CDR3 is 12 amino acids long. The CDR3 DNA reads as TGTACCACAGGGGCGTTACTCAATGAGCAGTTCTTC. Translating gives CTTGALLNEQFF.

V usage is TRBV11-2 and J usage is TRBJ2-3, with 8 nucleotides matching TRBD2. The CDR3 loop spans 14 amino acids. The germline V gene has CDR1 SGHAT and CDR2 FQNNGV. After removal of 5 bases from V and 3 bases from J, the junction contained 4 bases not matched to a gene. CDR3: CASSRGGQTDTQYF. The DNA for the CDR3 is TGTGCCAGCAGCCGGGGGGGCCAAACAGATACGCAGTATTTT.

The chain joins TRBV19 to TRBJ2-6, with D uncertain. Germline V lookup: CDR1 LNHDA, CDR2 SQIVND (reference sequence). The V gene lost 5 bases and the J gene lost 0 bases, with 8 bases spanning the gap. The CDR3 runs 15 residues. The CDR3, as DNA: TGTGCCAGTAGTGCGGCACTCTCTGGGGCCAACGTCCTGACTTTC. Protein product: CASSAALSGANVLTF.

This sequence joins TRBV11-2 and TRBJ2-4, with 7 bases that match TRBD1. Germline V gene sequence: CDR1 SGHAT, CDR2 FQNNGV. CDR3 length: 18 residues. V shed 2 bases, J shed 6 bases, and the junction held 16 bases outside the gene matches. CDR3 DNA: TGTGCCAGCAGCTTAAATAAAGTGACAGGGACAAAACGAAACATTCAGTACTTC. It codes for CASSLNKVTGTKRNIQYF. The variable domain in full, completed from reference TRBV11-2 and TRBJ2-4, reads EAGVAQSPRYKIIEKRQSVAFWCNPISGHATLYWYQQILGQGPKLLIQFQNNGVVDDSQLPKDRFSAERLKGVDSTLKIQPAKLEDSAVYLCASSLNKVTGTKRNIQYFGAGTRLSVL.

The table lists this clone with many counts. This rearrangement joins TRBV13 to TRBJ1-5; no reliable D call. V was trimmed by 0 bases and J by 0 bases, leaving 9 bases between them. The V gene's germline CDR1 is PRHDT and CDR2 FYEKMQ (reference sequence). The CDR3 length is 16 residues. This chain's CDR3 is CASSLGGGYSNQPQHF. The CDR3 DNA reads as TGTGCCAGCAGCTTAGGCGGAGGGTATAGCAATCAGCCCCAGCATTTT.

The chain employs TRBV6-1 and TRBJ1-5; TRBD1 might be the D (5 bases). The V end lost 1 base, the J end lost 4 bases, and 17 bases lay between the germline ends. The CDR3 length is 17 residues. Germline V gives CDR1 MNHNS, CDR2 SASEGT. CDR3 in DNA: TGTGCCAGCAGTGAAGTAGCCAGGGTGGCCCGAAATCAGCCCCAGCATTTT. Protein sequence: CASSEVARVARNQPQHF.